This T cell receptor beta chain was identified in a study of T cell responses to AZD1222 COVID-19 vaccine. The germline CDR1 and CDR2 sequences are SGHVS and FQNEAQ. The germline V and J ends were trimmed by 5 bases and 0 bases, with 20 bases remaining between them. The CDR3 extends over 18 amino acids. Profiling relied on immunoSEQ multiplex PCR, and the TCRdb table lists in-frame clones only, not all of them. The data hold approximately 160,000 clones, with about 90% observed a single time. The receptor's source is an adult who received the AZD1222 COVID-19 vaccine. Sequences were derived from peripheral blood, sampled 28 days after the second AZD1222 dose. The rearrangement joins TRBV7-8 to TRBJ1-3; weak D call: TRBD1 (5 bases). As DNA, the CDR3 is TGTGCCAGCAGCCCCATATGGGGGGAGGTTTCCTCTGGAAACACCATATATTTT. Amino acid sequence: CASSPIWGEVSSGNTIYF.